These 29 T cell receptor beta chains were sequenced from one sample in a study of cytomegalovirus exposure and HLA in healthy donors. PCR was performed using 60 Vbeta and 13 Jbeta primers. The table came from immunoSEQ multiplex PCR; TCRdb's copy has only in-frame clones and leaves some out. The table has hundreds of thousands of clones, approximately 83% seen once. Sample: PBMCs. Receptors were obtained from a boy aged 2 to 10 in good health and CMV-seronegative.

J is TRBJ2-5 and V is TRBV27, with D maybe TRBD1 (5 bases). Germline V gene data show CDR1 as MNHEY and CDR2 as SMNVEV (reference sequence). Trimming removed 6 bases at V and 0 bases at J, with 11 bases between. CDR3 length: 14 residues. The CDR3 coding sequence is TGTGCCAGCAGCTACGCAGGGTACCAAGAGACCCAGTACTTC. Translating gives CASSYAGYQETQYF.

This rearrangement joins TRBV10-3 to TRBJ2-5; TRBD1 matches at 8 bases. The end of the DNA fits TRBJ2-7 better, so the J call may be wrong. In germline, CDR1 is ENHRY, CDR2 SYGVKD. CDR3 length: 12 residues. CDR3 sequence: CAEGTGAYEQYF. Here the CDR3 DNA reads TGTGCCGAGGGGACAGGAGCCTACGAGCAGTACTTC.

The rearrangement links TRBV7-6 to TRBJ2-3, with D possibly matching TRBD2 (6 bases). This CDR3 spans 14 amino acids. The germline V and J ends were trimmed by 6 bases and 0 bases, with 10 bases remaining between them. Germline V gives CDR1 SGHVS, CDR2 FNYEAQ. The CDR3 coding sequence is TGTGCCAGCAGGGGAGGCGGGAGCACAGATACGCAGTATTTT. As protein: CASRGGGSTDTQYF.

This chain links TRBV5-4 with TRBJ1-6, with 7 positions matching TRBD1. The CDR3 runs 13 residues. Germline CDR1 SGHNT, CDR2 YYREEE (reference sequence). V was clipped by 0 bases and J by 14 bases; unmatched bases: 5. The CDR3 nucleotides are TGTGCCAGCAGCTTGGGATACAGGGGTGCCCTCCACTTT. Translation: CASSLGYRGALHF.

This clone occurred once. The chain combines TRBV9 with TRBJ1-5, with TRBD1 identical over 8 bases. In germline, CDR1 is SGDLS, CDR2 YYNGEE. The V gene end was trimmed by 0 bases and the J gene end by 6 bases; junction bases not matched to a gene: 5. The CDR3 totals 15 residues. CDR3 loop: CASSVDGQGAQPQHF. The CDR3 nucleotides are TGTGCCAGCAGCGTAGATGGGCAGGGGGCTCAGCCCCAGCATTTT.

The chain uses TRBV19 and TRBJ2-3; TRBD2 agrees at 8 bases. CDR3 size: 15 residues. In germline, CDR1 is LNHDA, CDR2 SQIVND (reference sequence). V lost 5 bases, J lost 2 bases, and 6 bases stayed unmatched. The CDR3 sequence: CASSLSGGDTDTQYF. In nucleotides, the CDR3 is TGTGCCAGTAGTCTTTCCGGGGGGGACACAGATACGCAGTATTTT.

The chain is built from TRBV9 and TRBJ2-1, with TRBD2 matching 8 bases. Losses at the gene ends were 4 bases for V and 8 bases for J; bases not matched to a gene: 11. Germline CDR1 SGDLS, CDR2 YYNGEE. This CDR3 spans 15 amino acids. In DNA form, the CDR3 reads TGTGCCAGCAGCTCAAGGGGGACTAGAGGCGATGAGCAGTTCTTC. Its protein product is CASSSRGTRGDEQFF. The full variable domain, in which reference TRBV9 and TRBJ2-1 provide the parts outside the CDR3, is DSGVTQTPKHLITATGQRVTLRCSPRSGDLSVYWYQQSLDQGLQFLIQYYNGEERAKGNILERFSAQQFPDLHSELNLSSLELGDSALYFCASSSRGTRGDEQFFGPGTRLTVL.

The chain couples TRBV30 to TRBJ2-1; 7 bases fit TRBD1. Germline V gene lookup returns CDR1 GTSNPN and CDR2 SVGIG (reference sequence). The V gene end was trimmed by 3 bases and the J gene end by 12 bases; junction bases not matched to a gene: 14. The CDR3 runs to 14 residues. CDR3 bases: TGTGCCTGGAGCGCTCTACGAGAAGGGGGCGTGCAGTTCTTC. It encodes CAWSALREGGVQFF.

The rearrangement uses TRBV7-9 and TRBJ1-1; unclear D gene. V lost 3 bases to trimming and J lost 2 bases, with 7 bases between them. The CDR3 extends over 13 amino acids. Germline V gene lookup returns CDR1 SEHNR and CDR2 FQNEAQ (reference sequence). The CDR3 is CASSFGANTEAFF. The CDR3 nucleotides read TGTGCCAGCAGCTTCGGAGCAAACACTGAAGCTTTCTTT.

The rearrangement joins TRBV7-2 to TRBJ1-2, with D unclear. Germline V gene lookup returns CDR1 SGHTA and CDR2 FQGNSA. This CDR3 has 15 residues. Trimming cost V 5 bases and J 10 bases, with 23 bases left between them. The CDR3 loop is CASSAVVRQTDPYTF. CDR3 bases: TGTGCCAGCAGCGCAGTCGTCAGGCAGACGGATCCCTACACCTTC.

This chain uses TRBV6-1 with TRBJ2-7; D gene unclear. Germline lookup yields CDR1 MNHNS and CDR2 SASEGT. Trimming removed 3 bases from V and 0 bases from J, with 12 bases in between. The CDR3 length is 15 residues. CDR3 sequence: CASSDSAESSYEQYF. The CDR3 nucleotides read TGTGCCAGCAGTGATTCGGCGGAGAGCTCCTACGAGCAGTACTTC.

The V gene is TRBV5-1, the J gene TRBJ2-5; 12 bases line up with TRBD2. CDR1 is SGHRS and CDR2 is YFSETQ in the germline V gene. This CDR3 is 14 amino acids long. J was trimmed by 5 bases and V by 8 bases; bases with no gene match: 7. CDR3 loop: CASSSGGALETQYF. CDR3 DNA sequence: TGCGCCAGTTCTAGCGGGGGGGCCCTCGAGACCCAGTACTTC.

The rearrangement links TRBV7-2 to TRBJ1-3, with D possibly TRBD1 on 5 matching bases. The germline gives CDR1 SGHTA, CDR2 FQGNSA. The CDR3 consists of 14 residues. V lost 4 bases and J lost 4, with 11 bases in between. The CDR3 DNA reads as TGTGCCAGCAGCTCAGGGTCGGCGGGAAACACCATATATTTT. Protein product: CASSSGSAGNTIYF.

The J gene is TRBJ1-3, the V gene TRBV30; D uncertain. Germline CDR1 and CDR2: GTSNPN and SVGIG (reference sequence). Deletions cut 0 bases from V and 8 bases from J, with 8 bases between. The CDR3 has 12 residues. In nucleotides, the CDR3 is TGTGCCTGGAGTGTCTCCCCCGACACCATATATTTT. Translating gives CAWSVSPDTIYF. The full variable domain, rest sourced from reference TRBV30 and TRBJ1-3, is SQTIHQWPATLVQPVGSPLSLECTVEGTSNPNLYWYRQAAGRGLQLLFYSVGIGQISSEVPQNLSASRPQDRQFILSSKKLLLSDSGFYLCAWSVSPDTIYFGEGSWLTVV.

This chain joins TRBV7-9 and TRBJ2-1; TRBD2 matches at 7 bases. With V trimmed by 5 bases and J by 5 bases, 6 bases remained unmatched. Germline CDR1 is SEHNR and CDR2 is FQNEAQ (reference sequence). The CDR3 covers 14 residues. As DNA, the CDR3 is TGTGCCAGCAGCACTTGGACTAGTGACAATGAGCAGTTCTTC. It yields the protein CASSTWTSDNEQFF. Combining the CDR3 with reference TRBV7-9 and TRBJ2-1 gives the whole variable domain DTGVSQNPRHKITKRGQNVTFRCDPISEHNRLYWYRQTLGQGPEFLTYFQNEAQLEKSRLLSDRFSAERPKGSFSTLEIQRTEQGDSAMYLCASSTWTSDNEQFFGPGTRLTVL.

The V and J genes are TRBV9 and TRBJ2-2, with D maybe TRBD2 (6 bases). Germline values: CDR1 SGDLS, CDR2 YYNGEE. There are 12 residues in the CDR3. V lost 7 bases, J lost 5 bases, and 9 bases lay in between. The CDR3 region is CASQGGTGELFF. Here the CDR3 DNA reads TGTGCCAGCCAAGGAGGGACCGGGGAGCTGTTTTTT.

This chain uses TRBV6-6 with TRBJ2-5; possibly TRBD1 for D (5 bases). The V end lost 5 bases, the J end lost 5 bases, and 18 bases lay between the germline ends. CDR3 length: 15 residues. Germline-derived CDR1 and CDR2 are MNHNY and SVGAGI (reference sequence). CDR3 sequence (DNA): TGTGCCAGCAGTAACTTCGACAGTACCATGGAGACCCAGTACTTC. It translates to CASSNFDSTMETQYF.

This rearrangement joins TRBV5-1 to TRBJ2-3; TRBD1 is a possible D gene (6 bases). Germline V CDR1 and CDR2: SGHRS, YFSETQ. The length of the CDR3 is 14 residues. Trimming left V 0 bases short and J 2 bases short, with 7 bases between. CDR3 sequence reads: CASSLDRATDTQYF. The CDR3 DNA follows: TGCGCCAGCAGCTTGGACAGGGCCACAGATACGCAGTATTTT.

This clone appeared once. CDR3 in DNA: TGCGCCAGCAGCCAAGAGAGAACAGCTGCGCAGTATTTT. This codes for CASSQERTAAQYF. V is TRBV4-1 and J is TRBJ2-3; no clear D gene. Germline V CDR1 and CDR2: MGHRA, YSYEKL. Trimming removed 0 bases from V and 10 bases from J, with 11 bases in between. CDR3 length: 13 amino acids.

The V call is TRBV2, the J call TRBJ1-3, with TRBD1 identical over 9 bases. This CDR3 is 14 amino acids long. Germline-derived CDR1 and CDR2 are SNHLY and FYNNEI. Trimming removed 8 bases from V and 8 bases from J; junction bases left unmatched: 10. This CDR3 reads CASADRGSRDTIYF. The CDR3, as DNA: TGTGCCAGCGCTGACAGGGGGTCAAGAGACACCATATATTTT.

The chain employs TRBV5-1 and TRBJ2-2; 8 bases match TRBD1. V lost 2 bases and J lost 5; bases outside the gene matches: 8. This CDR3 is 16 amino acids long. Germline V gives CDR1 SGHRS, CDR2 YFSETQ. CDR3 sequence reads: CASSFTGTGTTGELFF. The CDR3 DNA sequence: TGCGCCAGCAGCTTCACCGGGACAGGAACGACCGGGGAGCTGTTTTTT. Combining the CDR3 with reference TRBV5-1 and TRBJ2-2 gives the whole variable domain KAGVTQTPRYLIKTRGQQVTLSCSPISGHRSVSWYQQTPGQGLQFLFEYFSETQRNKGNFPGRFSGRQFSNSRSEMNVSTLELGDSALYLCASSFTGTGTTGELFFGEGSRLTVL.

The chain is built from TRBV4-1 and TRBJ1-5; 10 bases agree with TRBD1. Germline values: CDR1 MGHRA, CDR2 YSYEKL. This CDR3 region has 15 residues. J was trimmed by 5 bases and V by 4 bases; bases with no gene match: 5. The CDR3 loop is CASSLFGQGDQPQHF. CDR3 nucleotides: TGCGCCAGCAGCCTTTTCGGACAGGGGGATCAGCCCCAGCATTTT.

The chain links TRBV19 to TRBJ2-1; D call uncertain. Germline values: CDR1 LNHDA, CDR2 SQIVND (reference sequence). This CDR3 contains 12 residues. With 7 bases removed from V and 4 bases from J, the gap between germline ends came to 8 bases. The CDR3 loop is CASTTEYNEQFF. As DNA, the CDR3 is TGTGCCAGTACCACAGAATACAATGAGCAGTTCTTC.

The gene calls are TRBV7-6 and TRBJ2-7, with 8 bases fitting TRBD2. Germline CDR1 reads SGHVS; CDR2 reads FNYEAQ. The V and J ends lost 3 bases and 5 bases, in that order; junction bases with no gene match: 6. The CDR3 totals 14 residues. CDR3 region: CASSFSLAGHEQYF. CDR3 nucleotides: TGTGCCAGCAGCTTCTCCCTAGCGGGCCACGAGCAGTACTTC.

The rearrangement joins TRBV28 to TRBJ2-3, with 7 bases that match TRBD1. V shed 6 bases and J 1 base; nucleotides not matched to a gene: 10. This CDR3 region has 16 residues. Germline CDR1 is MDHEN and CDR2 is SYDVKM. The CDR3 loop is CASRSTQGLGTDTQYF. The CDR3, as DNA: TGTGCCAGCAGGTCCACACAGGGGCTAGGCACAGATACGCAGTATTTT.

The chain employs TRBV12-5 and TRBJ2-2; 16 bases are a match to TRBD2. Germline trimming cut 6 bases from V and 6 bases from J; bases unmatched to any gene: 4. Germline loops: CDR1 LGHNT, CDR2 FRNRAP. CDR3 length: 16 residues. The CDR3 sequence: CASGTGTSGRAGELFF. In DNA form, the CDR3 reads TGTGCTAGTGGAACCGGGACTAGCGGGAGGGCCGGGGAGCTGTTTTTT.

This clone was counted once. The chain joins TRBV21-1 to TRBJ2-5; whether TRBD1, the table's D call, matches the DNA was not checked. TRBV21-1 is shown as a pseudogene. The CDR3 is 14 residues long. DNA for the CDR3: TGTGCCAGCAGCAACCCGGACAGGAAGGAGACCCAGTACTTC. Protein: CASSNPDRKETQYF.

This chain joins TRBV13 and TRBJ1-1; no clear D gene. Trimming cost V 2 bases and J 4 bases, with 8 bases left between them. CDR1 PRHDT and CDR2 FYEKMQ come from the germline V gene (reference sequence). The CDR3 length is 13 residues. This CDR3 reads CASSLSMSTEAFF. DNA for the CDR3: TGTGCCAGCAGCTTATCTATGTCCACTGAAGCTTTCTTT.

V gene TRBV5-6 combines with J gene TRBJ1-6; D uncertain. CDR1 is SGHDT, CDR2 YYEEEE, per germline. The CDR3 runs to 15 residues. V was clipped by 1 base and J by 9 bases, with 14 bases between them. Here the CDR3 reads CASSLLHRGISPLHF. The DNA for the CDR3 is TGTGCCAGCAGCTTGTTACACAGAGGGATTTCACCCCTCCACTTT.